Listed here is a single T cell receptor (beta chain). The entry originates in a study of blood T cell repertoires in COVID-19. Trimming cost V 0 bases and J 13 bases, with 12 bases left between them. Germline V gene lookup returns CDR1 DFQATT and CDR2 SNEGSKA (reference sequence). CDR3 length: 11 residues. Here immunoSEQ multiplex PCR was the method, and the copy in TCRdb shows in-frame clones only, minus some. The profile shows more than 150,000 clones, roughly 86% of them singletons. The sample comprised peripheral blood. The receptor was derived from a man in his fifties or sixties with active or convalescent COVID-19. The chain carries TRBV20-1 and TRBJ1-1, with D perhaps matching TRBD1 (5 bases). In nucleotides, the CDR3 is TGCAGTGCTAGAGACCGTGACAGACGTTTCTTT. This translates into CSARDRDRRFF.